A single sample gave rise to the 16 T cell receptor beta chains below, sequenced in a study of cytomegalovirus exposure and HLA in healthy donors. TCRdb keeps only in-frame clones here, not all; method: immunoSEQ multiplex PCR. There are 150,000 or so clones in the sample; approximately 86% occur only once, and 20% to 25% lies in the top ten. Sequencing used PBMCs. These receptors originate from a man younger than 35 in good health and CMV-seropositive.

CDR3 amino acids: CASSILERSSYNSPLHF. The CDR3 DNA sequence: TGTGCCAGTAGTATTCTGGAGAGGAGCTCCTATAATTCACCCCTCCACTTT. J is TRBJ1-6 and V is TRBV19; D is unclear. CDR1 and CDR2 from the germline V gene are LNHDA and SQIVND (reference sequence). V lost 3 bases to trimming and J lost 0 bases, with 12 bases between them. The CDR3 runs 17 residues. The variable domain in full, completed from reference TRBV19 and TRBJ1-6, reads DGGITQSPKYLFRKEGQNVTLSCEQNLNHDAMYWYRQDPGQGLRLIYYSQIVNDFQKGDIAEGYSVSREKKESFPLTVTSAQKNPTAFYLCASSILERSSYNSPLHFGNGTRLTVT.

The J gene is TRBJ1-2, the V gene TRBV28; 7 bases agree with TRBD1. In germline, CDR1 is MDHEN, CDR2 SYDVKM. This CDR3 has 14 residues. The junction had 10 bases not matched to a gene; V was cut back by 8 bases and J by 4 bases. CDR3 region: CASSRGQGGYGYTF. The CDR3 bases are TGTGCCAGCTCCCGGGGGCAGGGGGGCTATGGCTACACCTTC.

The gene calls are TRBV19 and TRBJ1-4, with a possible D match to TRBD1 (6 bases). The CDR3 has 15 amino acids. The germline gives CDR1 LNHDA, CDR2 SQIVND (reference sequence). With 7 bases removed from V and 5 bases from J, the gap between germline ends came to 17 bases. CDR3 in amino acids: CASTQSGQGNEKLFF. The CDR3 nucleotides are TGTGCCAGTACCCAATCGGGGCAGGGGAATGAAAAACTGTTTTTT.

This chain joins TRBV2 and TRBJ1-4; D is unresolved. The CDR3 sequence is 13 residues long. Trimming took off 10 bases at V and 3 bases at J, with 12 bases between the two ends. Germline V gives CDR1 SNHLY, CDR2 FYNNEI. CDR3 DNA: TGTGCCACTTCACAGAGACCTAATGAAAAACTGTTTTTT. Translation: CATSQRPNEKLFF.

The chain joins TRBV4-3 to TRBJ1-1, with 7 bases that match TRBD1. V lost 4 bases and J lost 8; bases outside the gene matches: 16. The CDR3 totals 16 residues. Germline loops: CDR1 LGHNA, CDR2 YSLEER. CDR3: CASSPGIGGEQGEAFF. CDR3 nucleotides: TGCGCCAGCAGCCCAGGGATCGGGGGAGAACAGGGGGAAGCTTTCTTT.

The rearrangement joins TRBV5-7 to TRBJ2-3; 8 bases fit TRBD1. Being an ORF, TRBV5-7 has a function that is uncertain. The CDR3 is 17 residues long. The J segment lost 2 bases and the V segment lost 3 bases, leaving 11 bases of the junction unmatched. CDR3 nucleotide sequence: TGTGCCAGCAGCTCGGGAGACAGGGGACCTTCCACAGATACGCAGTATTTT. This gives the protein CASSSGDRGPSTDTQYF.

This sequence joins TRBV6-5 and TRBJ1-1, with a tentative D call TRBD1 (6 bases). Trimming shortened V by 7 bases and J by 1 base, and 16 bases separated the two germline ends. The germline V gene has CDR1 MNHEY and CDR2 SVGAGI. This CDR3 has 15 residues. DNA of the CDR3: TGTGCCAGCACCAAGGGTACAGGGCAGAACACTGAAGCTTTCTTT. It translates to CASTKGTGQNTEAFF.

The rearrangement links TRBV15 to TRBJ2-5; 9 nucleotides match TRBD2. The J segment lost 5 bases and the V segment lost 4 bases, leaving 8 bases of the junction unmatched. Germline values: CDR1 LNHNV, CDR2 YYDKDF (reference sequence). The length of the CDR3 is 15 residues. As DNA, the CDR3 is TGTGCCACCAGCACCGGGACTAGCCAGGGCGAGACCCAGTACTTC. It encodes CATSTGTSQGETQYF.

CDR3 nucleotides: TGTGCCTCCGGGAGGGCATCAAGGAATCAGCCCCAGCATTTT. It codes for CASGRASRNQPQHF. The chain is built from TRBV19 and TRBJ1-5; no clear D. CDR1 LNHDA and CDR2 SQIVND come from the germline V gene (reference sequence). The CDR3 covers 14 residues. Trimming took 11 bases from V and 4 from J, leaving 18 bases between them.

This chain links TRBV5-1 with TRBJ1-1, with D possibly matching TRBD1 (5 bases). The germline V and J ends were trimmed by 3 bases and 0 bases, with 15 bases remaining between them. Germline CDR1 reads SGHRS; CDR2 reads YFSETQ. This CDR3 spans 16 amino acids. The CDR3 loop is CASSSDKTIMNTEAFF. In DNA form, the CDR3 reads TGCGCCAGCAGCTCGGACAAGACGATAATGAACACTGAAGCTTTCTTT.

The chain links TRBV9 to TRBJ1-1; D is perhaps TRBD1 (6 bases). V lost 3 bases and J lost 3, with 15 bases in between. Germline CDR1 is SGDLS and CDR2 is YYNGEE. CDR3 length: 15 amino acids. The CDR3, as DNA: TGTGCCAGCAGCGCCGGGGTACAGGGTGACACTGAAGCTTTCTTT. Translating it yields CASSAGVQGDTEAFF.

The chain recombines TRBV27 with TRBJ2-2, with D hard to call. Germline V lookup: CDR1 MNHEY, CDR2 SMNVEV (reference sequence). This CDR3 is built from 15 residues. V shed 7 bases and J shed 8 bases, with 20 bases lying between them. CDR3 in amino acids: CASTTTRVNRGELFF. The CDR3 coding sequence is TGTGCCAGCACCACCACCCGGGTCAATCGGGGGGAGCTGTTTTTT.

The chain combines TRBV27 with TRBJ1-1; 7 bases agree with TRBD1. Germline CDR1 reads MNHEY; CDR2 reads SMNVEV (reference sequence). The length of the CDR3 is 13 residues. Trimming took 6 bases from V and 4 from J; bases not matched to a gene: 5. The CDR3 DNA reads TGTGCCAGCAGCTTTGACAGGGCCACTGAAGCTTTCTTT. As protein: CASSFDRATEAFF.

This chain uses TRBV29-1 with TRBJ1-2; 9 nucleotides align to TRBD1. Trimming cost V 5 bases and J 7 bases; bases outside gene matches: 8. The length of the CDR3 is 13 residues. Germline V lookup: CDR1 SQVTM, CDR2 ANQGSEA. The CDR3 loop reads CSVPWTGAPGYTF. As DNA, the CDR3 is TGCAGCGTTCCTTGGACAGGGGCCCCTGGCTACACCTTC. The whole variable domain, filled in from reference TRBV29-1 and TRBJ1-2, reads SAVISQKPSRDICQRGTSLTIQCQVDSQVTMMFWYRQQPGQSLTLIATANQGSEATYESGFVIDKFPISRPNLTFSTLTVSNMSPEDSSIYLCSVPWTGAPGYTFGSGTRLTVV.

The J gene is TRBJ1-4, the V gene TRBV4-3; TRBD1 matches 8 bases. The J segment lost 5 bases and the V segment lost 1 base, leaving 9 bases of the junction unmatched. CDR1 and CDR2 from the germline V gene are LGHNA and YSLEER. The CDR3 is 17 amino acids. The CDR3 region has the DNA TGCGCCAGCAGCCAAGGGTACGGCGGACAGGGAAATGAAAAACTGTTTTTT. It codes for CASSQGYGGQGNEKLFF.

This rearrangement joins TRBV7-9 to TRBJ2-7, with a weak D call TRBD1 (5 bases). CDR3 length equals 14 residues. Germline lookup yields CDR1 SEHNR and CDR2 FQNEAQ (reference sequence). V was cut by 0 bases and J by 1 base, with 7 bases left in between. As DNA, the CDR3 is TGTGCCAGCAGCTTAGCGGGGCCTTCCTACGAGCAGTACTTC. This gives the protein CASSLAGPSYEQYF.